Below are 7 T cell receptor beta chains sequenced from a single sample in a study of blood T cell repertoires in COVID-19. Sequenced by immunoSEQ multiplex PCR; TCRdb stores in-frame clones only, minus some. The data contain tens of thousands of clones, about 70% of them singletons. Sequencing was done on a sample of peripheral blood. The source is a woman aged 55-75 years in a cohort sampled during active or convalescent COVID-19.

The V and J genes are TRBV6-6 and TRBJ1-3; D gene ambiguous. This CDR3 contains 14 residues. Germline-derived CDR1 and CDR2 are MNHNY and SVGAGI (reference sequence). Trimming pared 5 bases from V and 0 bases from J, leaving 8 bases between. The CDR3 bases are TGTGCCAGCAGTGTTGGCTTCTCTGGAAACACCATATATTTT. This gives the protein CASSVGFSGNTIYF.

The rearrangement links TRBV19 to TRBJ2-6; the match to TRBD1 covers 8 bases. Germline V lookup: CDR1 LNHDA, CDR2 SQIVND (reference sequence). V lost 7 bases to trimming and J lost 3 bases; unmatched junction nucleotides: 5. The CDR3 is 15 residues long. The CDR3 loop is CASMDRAVGANVLTF. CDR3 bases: TGTGCCAGTATGGACAGGGCCGTTGGGGCCAACGTCCTGACTTTC.

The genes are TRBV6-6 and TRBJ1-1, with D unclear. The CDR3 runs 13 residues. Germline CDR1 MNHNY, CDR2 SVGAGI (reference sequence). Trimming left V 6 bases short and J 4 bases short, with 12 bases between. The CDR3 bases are TGTGCCAGCAGCCAGAGGGAGGGCACTGAAGCTTTCTTT. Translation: CASSQREGTEAFF.

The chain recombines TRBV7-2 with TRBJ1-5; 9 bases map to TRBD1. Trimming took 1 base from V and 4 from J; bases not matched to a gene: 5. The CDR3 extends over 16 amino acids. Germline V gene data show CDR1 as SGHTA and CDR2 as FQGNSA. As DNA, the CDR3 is TGTGCCAGCAGCTTAGGGGGACAGGGCTGGAATCAGCCCCAGCATTTT. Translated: CASSLGGQGWNQPQHF. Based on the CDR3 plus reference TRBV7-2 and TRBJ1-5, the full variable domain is GAGVSQSPSNKVTEKGKDVELRCDPISGHTALYWYRQSLGQGLEFLIYFQGNSAPDKSGLPSDRFSAERTGGSVSTLTIQRTQQEDSAVYLCASSLGGQGWNQPQHFGDGTRLSIL.

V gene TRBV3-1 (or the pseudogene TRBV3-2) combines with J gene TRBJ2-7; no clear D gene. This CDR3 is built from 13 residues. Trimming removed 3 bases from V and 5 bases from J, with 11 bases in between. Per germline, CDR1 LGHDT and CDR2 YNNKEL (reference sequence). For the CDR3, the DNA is TGTGCCAGCAGCCATAGTCCTATTGACGAGCAGTACTTC. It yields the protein CASSHSPIDEQYF.

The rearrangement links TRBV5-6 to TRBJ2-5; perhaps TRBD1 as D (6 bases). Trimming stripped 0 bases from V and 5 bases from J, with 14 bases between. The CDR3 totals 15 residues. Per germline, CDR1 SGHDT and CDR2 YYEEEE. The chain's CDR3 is CASSLVESGAETQYF. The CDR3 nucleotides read TGTGCCAGCAGCTTGGTGGAGTCAGGGGCGGAGACCCAGTACTTC.

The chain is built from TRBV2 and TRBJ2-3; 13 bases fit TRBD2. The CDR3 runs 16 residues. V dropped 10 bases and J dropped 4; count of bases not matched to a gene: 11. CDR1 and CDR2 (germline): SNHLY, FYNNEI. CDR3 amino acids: CATKRGTSGVADTQYF. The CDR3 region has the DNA TGTGCCACCAAGCGAGGGACTAGCGGGGTGGCAGATACGCAGTATTTT.